The 12 T cell receptor beta chains below come from one sample, sequenced in a study of OX40 agonist ivuxolimab in advanced cancers. Preparation of the library involved the immunoSEQ multiplex PCR assay. TCRdb obtained this table from immuneACCESS and retained in-frame rearrangements with V and J assigned. These tables miss some clones; where compared with another copy, unresolved V genes account for less than half of the shortfall, and the remainder is unexplained. For this sample there are about 43,000 clones; roughly 94% appear just once. The top ten constitute 9.5% to 11% of the sample. The starting material was CD4+ or CD8+ T cells sorted from blood, obtained in a trial of the OX40 agonist ivuxolimab. These TCRs come from an adult with an advanced solid tumor such as melanoma, head and neck, liver or kidney cancer.

The CDR3 is CASSAQGAEQYF. The CDR3 nucleotides are TGTGCCAGCAGCGCACAAGGGGCCGAGCAGTACTTC. The chain uses TRBV7-6 and TRBJ2-7; the D gene is possibly TRBD1 (5 bases). Germline CDR1 and CDR2: SGHVS and FNYEAQ. V lost 5 bases, J lost 6 bases, and 11 bases lay in between. The CDR3 runs 12 residues.

This rearrangement joins TRBV2 to TRBJ2-7; D possibly corresponds to TRBD2 (5 bases). Trimming stripped 4 bases from V and 3 bases from J, with 10 bases between. The length of the CDR3 is 13 residues. Germline lookup yields CDR1 SNHLY and CDR2 FYNNEI. In DNA form, the CDR3 reads TGTGCCAGCAGTGTCCAGCGGTTCTACGAGCAGTACTTC. Translated, it gives CASSVQRFYEQYF.

This rearrangement joins TRBV13 to TRBJ2-7, with 12 bases lining up with TRBD1. Germline assignment: CDR1 PRHDT and CDR2 FYEKMQ (reference sequence). The CDR3 runs to 15 residues. Trimming cost V 5 bases and J 2 bases; bases outside gene matches: 4. The CDR3 reads CASSPGTGGTYEQYF. The CDR3 nucleotides are TGTGCCAGCAGCCCCGGGACAGGGGGCACCTACGAGCAGTACTTC.

The CDR3 protein is CAISETWEQYF. For the CDR3, the DNA is TGTGCCATCAGTGAGACTTGGGAGCAGTACTTC. The chain uses TRBV10-3 and TRBJ2-7; D call uncertain. CDR1 ENHRY and CDR2 SYGVKD come from the germline V gene. This CDR3 comprises 11 residues. V lost 2 bases and J 7 bases, leaving 6 bases between the germline ends.

The chain links TRBV6-6 to TRBJ2-7; TRBD2 aligns across 8 bases. This CDR3 spans 14 amino acids. V lost 5 bases, J lost 2 bases, and 5 bases stayed unmatched. Germline V gives CDR1 MNHNY, CDR2 SVGAGI (reference sequence). The CDR3 reads CASSVAGKAYEQYF. The CDR3 nucleotides read TGTGCCAGCAGTGTAGCGGGAAAAGCCTACGAGCAGTACTTC.

The chain links TRBV6-6 to TRBJ2-2, with D maybe TRBD2 (6 bases). The CDR3 extends over 14 amino acids. The germline V gene has CDR1 MNHNY and CDR2 SVGAGI (reference sequence). Trimming removed 2 bases from V and 7 bases from J, with 11 bases in between. The CDR3 here is CASSYKFGGGELFF. In nucleotides, the CDR3 is TGTGCCAGCAGTTACAAGTTCGGGGGCGGGGAGCTGTTTTTT.

The chain employs TRBV27 and TRBJ2-2, with no clear D. V lost 3 bases, J lost 5 bases, and 19 bases lay in between. The CDR3 has 17 residues. The germline gives CDR1 MNHEY, CDR2 SMNVEV (reference sequence). The CDR3 spells CASSFRSTIRWTGELFF. CDR3 nucleotides: TGTGCCAGCAGTTTCCGATCGACAATAAGATGGACCGGGGAGCTGTTTTTT.

The gene calls are TRBV7-3 and TRBJ2-3; the D is unclear. Germline lookup yields CDR1 SGHTA and CDR2 FQGTGA. V lost 5 bases and J lost 3, with 9 bases in between. The CDR3 is 13 amino acids. In nucleotides, the CDR3 is TGTGCCAGCAGCCGTTCTCCTACAGATACGCAGTATTTT. This translates into CASSRSPTDTQYF.

J is TRBJ2-7 and V is TRBV27; 7 bases match TRBD2. J was trimmed by 3 bases and V by 0 bases; bases with no gene match: 17. There are 19 residues in the CDR3. Per germline, CDR1 MNHEY and CDR2 SMNVEV (reference sequence). CDR3 bases: TGTGCCAGCAGTTTATCGATGGTTTATCGGCGGGAGAACGACTACGAGCAGTACTTC. Its protein is CASSLSMVYRRENDYEQYF.

This rearrangement joins TRBV5-6 to TRBJ2-7; D uncertain. CDR1 and CDR2 from the germline V gene are SGHDT and YYEEEE. The CDR3 is 14 residues long. The germline V and J ends were trimmed by 3 bases and 0 bases, with 10 bases remaining between them. The CDR3 reads CASSSPFSSYEQYF. CDR3 coding DNA: TGTGCCAGCAGCTCCCCTTTCAGCTCCTACGAGCAGTACTTC. The full variable domain, its missing parts supplied by reference TRBV5-6 and TRBJ2-7, is DAGVTQSPTHLIKTRGQQVTLRCSPKSGHDTVSWYQQALGQGPQFIFQYYEEEERQRGNFPDRFSGHQFPNYSSELNVNALLLGDSALYLCASSSPFSSYEQYFGPGTRLTVT.

V and J are TRBV27 and TRBJ2-2, with TRBD2 matching over 8 bases. The CDR3 extends over 14 amino acids. V trimming: 3 bases; J trimming: 5 bases; junction bases outside the gene matches: 2. CDR1 is MNHEY, CDR2 SMNVEV, per germline (reference sequence). For the CDR3, the DNA is TGTGCCAGCAGTTTCGGGAGGGGGACCGGGGAGCTGTTTTTT. Protein: CASSFGRGTGELFF.

V is TRBV28 and J is TRBJ1-1; D is undetermined. The CDR3 extends over 16 amino acids. Trimming shortened V by 2 bases and J by 2 bases, and 15 bases separated the two germline ends. CDR1 MDHEN and CDR2 SYDVKM come from the germline V gene. The CDR3 here is CASSLGLEEINTEAFF. CDR3 nucleotides: TGTGCCAGCAGTTTAGGCCTGGAGGAGATTAACACTGAAGCTTTCTTT.